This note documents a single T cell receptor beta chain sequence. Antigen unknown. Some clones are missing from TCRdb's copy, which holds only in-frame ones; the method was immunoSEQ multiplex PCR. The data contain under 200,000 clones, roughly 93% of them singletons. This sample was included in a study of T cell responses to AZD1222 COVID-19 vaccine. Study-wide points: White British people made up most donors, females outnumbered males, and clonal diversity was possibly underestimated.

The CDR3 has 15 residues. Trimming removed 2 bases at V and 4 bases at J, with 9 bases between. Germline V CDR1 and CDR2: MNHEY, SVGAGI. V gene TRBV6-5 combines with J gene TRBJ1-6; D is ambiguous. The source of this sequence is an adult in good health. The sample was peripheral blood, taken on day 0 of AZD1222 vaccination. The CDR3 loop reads CASSYGTVYNSPLHF. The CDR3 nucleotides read TGTGCCAGCAGTTACGGAACAGTGTATAATTCACCCCTCCACTTT.